This entry lists 4 T cell receptor beta chains sequenced from one sample in a study of Graves' ophthalmopathy and Graves' hyperthyroidism. As the template, RNA transcripts were used to amplify TCR beta CDR3 regions. First-round RT-PCR used HTBI primers; second-round multiplex PCR followed. TCRdb itself ran the multiplex PCR reads through MiXCR, one entry per CDR3 protein. The sample gives 300,000 to 400,000 distinct CDR3 sequences, about 17% of which show up once; roughly 2.6% is in the top ten. The sequencing input was peripheral blood. These receptors were obtained from an adult woman with stable Graves' hyperthyroidism.

The V call is TRBV6-2 or TRBV6-3, the J call TRBJ1-5; 8 bases align to TRBD1. CDR1 is MNHEY and CDR2 is SVGEGT in the germline V gene. The length of the CDR3 is 15 residues. After removal of 6 bases from V and 7 bases from J, the junction contained 11 bases not matched to a gene. As DNA, the CDR3 is TGTGCCAGCAGGTCGGACAGGGTGGCGAGGCAGCCCCAGCATTTT. Protein product: CASRSDRVARQPQHF.

There are many counts of this clonotype. This rearrangement joins TRBV7-9 to TRBJ1-1; TRBD1 matches 8 bases. CDR3 length equals 14 residues. CDR1 and CDR2 (germline): SEHNR, FQNEAQ (reference sequence). Trimming took 5 bases from V and 5 from J; bases not matched to a gene: 7. The CDR3 loop reads CASSPAQGGTEAFF. The CDR3 DNA reads TGTGCCAGCAGCCCAGCACAGGGGGGAACTGAAGCTTTCTTT.

This clonotype was seen at least ten times. The J gene is TRBJ1-1, the V gene TRBV29-1; TRBD1 might be the D (6 bases). The V gene's germline CDR1 is SQVTM and CDR2 ANQGSEA. The V end lost 3 bases, the J end lost 5 bases, and 31 bases lay between the germline ends. This CDR3 comprises 19 residues. In nucleotides, the CDR3 is TGCAGCGTTGAGAGGAGGGGGGGGCGATTGAGACCGTTGGGAACTGAAGCTTTCTTT. Its translation: CSVERRGGRLRPLGTEAFF.

This clonotype was seen many times. The chain has TRBV6-5 and TRBJ1-1; no clear D gene. V was clipped by 2 bases and J by 3 bases, with 13 bases between them. Germline CDR1 is MNHEY and CDR2 is SVGAGI. CDR3 length equals 15 residues. The DNA of the CDR3 is TGTGCCAGCAGTTACCGACCCCCATCCGACACTGAAGCTTTCTTT. It is translated as CASSYRPPSDTEAFF.